A single sample is the source of the 10 T cell receptor beta chains below, sequenced in a study of shared clonotypes between healthy human individuals. Profiling relied on immunoSEQ multiplex PCR, and the TCRdb table lists in-frame clones only, not all of them. The table includes some 650,000 clones, about 97% detected once. What was sequenced was naive CD4+ T cells sorted from blood. Subset defined: CD45RA+ positively selected. Source of these receptors: a woman in her thirties in good health.

The chain joins TRBV10-3 to TRBJ2-1; 13 bases fit TRBD2. This CDR3 region has 15 residues. Germline V CDR1 and CDR2: ENHRY, SYGVKD. The trim removed 10 bases at V and 6 bases at J, leaving 9 bases unmatched. The CDR3 DNA reads TGTGCCACCAGGACTAGCGGGAGAGATGGCAATGAGCAGTTCTTC. The encoded protein is CATRTSGRDGNEQFF.

The rearrangement joins TRBV27 to TRBJ2-3, with TRBD1 matching over 7 bases. The CDR3 consists of 17 residues. CDR1 is MNHEY and CDR2 is SMNVEV in the germline V gene (reference sequence). V lost 6 bases to trimming and J lost 2 bases; unmatched junction nucleotides: 14. The CDR3 is CASSQTAGTAFTDTQYF. CDR3 bases: TGTGCCAGCAGCCAGACCGCCGGGACAGCCTTCACAGATACGCAGTATTTT.

This chain connects TRBV4-1 to TRBJ2-7; the D is unclear. Trimming removed 3 bases at V and 2 bases at J, with 11 bases between. Germline CDR1 reads MGHRA; CDR2 reads YSYEKL. This CDR3 comprises 14 residues. CDR3 residues: CASSQLTATYEQYF. The CDR3 nucleotides are TGCGCCAGCAGCCAGCTGACTGCAACCTACGAGCAGTACTTC.

Comment on this clone: This sample also contains other DNA sequences that code for the same CDR3. The genes are TRBV20-1 and TRBJ2-5, with D hard to call. Trimming stripped 2 bases from V and 2 bases from J, with 3 bases between. This CDR3 is built from 11 residues. CDR1 is DFQATT, CDR2 SNEGSKA, per germline (reference sequence). For the CDR3, the DNA is TGCAGTGCTAGATTGCAAGAGACCCAGTACTTC. It yields the protein CSARLQETQYF.

The V call is TRBV27, the J call TRBJ2-7, with 8 bases aligning to TRBD2. The V gene end was trimmed by 5 bases and the J gene end by 2 bases; junction bases not matched to a gene: 8. CDR1 is MNHEY and CDR2 is SMNVEV in the germline V gene (reference sequence). This CDR3 is 15 amino acids long. CDR3 sequence reads: CASSESGSYPYEQYF. The CDR3 DNA sequence: TGTGCCAGCAGTGAGAGCGGGAGCTACCCCTACGAGCAGTACTTC.

This chain joins TRBV5-1 and TRBJ1-5; 9 bases agree with TRBD1. Looked up from germline, CDR1 is SGHRS and CDR2 is YFSETQ. V was clipped by 3 bases and J by 1 base; unmatched bases: 2. CDR3 size: 15 residues. CDR3 loop: CASSSGQGSNQPQHF. The CDR3 DNA sequence: TGCGCCAGCAGCTCAGGACAGGGGAGCAATCAGCCCCAGCATTTT.

The V call is TRBV7-9, the J call TRBJ2-3, with 8 bases identical to TRBD2. Trimming at V came to 4 bases and at J to 14 bases, leaving 8 bases not matched to a gene. Per the germline V gene, CDR1 is SEHNR and CDR2 is FQNEAQ (reference sequence). This CDR3 comprises 12 residues. CDR3 nucleotides: TGTGCCAGCAGCTCATTACGGGAGGGCCGGTATTTT. It specifies CASSSLREGRYF.

The chain couples TRBV19 to TRBJ1-2, with a weak D call TRBD1 (5 bases). Trimming took 9 bases from V and 3 from J, leaving 17 bases between them. Germline assignment: CDR1 LNHDA and CDR2 SQIVND (reference sequence). This CDR3 is built from 14 residues. Here the CDR3 DNA reads TGTGCCAGCAGTCTCCTGGGGCTTGACTATGGCTACACCTTC. It translates to CASSLLGLDYGYTF.

This sequence joins TRBV5-6 and TRBJ2-3; no firm D call. The CDR3 is made up of 15 amino acids. The V and J ends lost 0 bases and 2 bases respectively, with 10 bases between them. The V gene's germline CDR1 is SGHDT and CDR2 YYEEEE. DNA for the CDR3: TGTGCCAGCAGCTTGGCCGGGCGTTACACAGATACGCAGTATTTT. Protein: CASSLAGRYTDTQYF. The variable domain in full, with the rest retrieved from reference TRBV5-6 and TRBJ2-3, is DAGVTQSPTHLIKTRGQQVTLRCSPKSGHDTVSWYQQALGQGPQFIFQYYEEEERQRGNFPDRFSGHQFPNYSSELNVNALLLGDSALYLCASSLAGRYTDTQYFGPGTRLTVL.

The rearrangement links TRBV9 to TRBJ2-5, with D perhaps being TRBD1 or TRBD2 (7 bases each). V was cut by 3 bases and J by 9 bases, with 15 bases left in between. Germline values: CDR1 SGDLS, CDR2 YYNGEE. The CDR3 loop spans 13 amino acids. The chain's CDR3 is CASSATQGGAQYF. CDR3 bases: TGTGCCAGCAGCGCCACCCAGGGGGGGGCCCAGTACTTC. The whole variable domain, filled in from reference TRBV9 and TRBJ2-5, reads DSGVTQTPKHLITATGQRVTLRCSPRSGDLSVYWYQQSLDQGLQFLIQYYNGEERAKGNILERFSAQQFPDLHSELNLSSLELGDSALYFCASSATQGGAQYFGPGTRLLVL.